This is a list of T cell receptor beta chains from one sample in a study of blood T cell repertoires in COVID-19. Repertoires were generated with immunoSEQ multiplex PCR, while TCRdb's copy carries only in-frame clones and drops some. The sample contains about 43,000 clones, over 75% of which appear only once. The specimen sequenced was peripheral blood. These receptors were obtained from a woman aged 60-75 years with acute or convalescent COVID-19. Each CDR3 is given with its conserved first and last residue. Fields, in order: D gene, V gene, CDR3 length, CDR3 protein. D genes are given only for firm matches.

d_gene: .; v_gene: TRBV5-1; len: 14; CDR3aa: CASSLGHGFIEAFF
d_gene: TRBD2; v_gene: TRBV7-6; len: 15; CDR3aa: CASSLDGGGAYEQYF
d_gene: .; v_gene: TRBV30; len: 16; CDR3aa: CAWSDGGASGANVLTF
d_gene: .; v_gene: TRBV4-2; len: 14; CDR3aa: CASSPNRGAYGYTF
d_gene: .; v_gene: TRBV19; len: 12; CDR3aa: CASSLADSPLHF
d_gene: TRBD1; v_gene: TRBV3-1/TRBV3-2; len: 16; CDR3aa: CASSQGYQGGTDTQYF
d_gene: .; v_gene: TRBV6-2/TRBV6-3; len: 15; CDR3aa: CASSHLSGGANEQFF
d_gene: TRBD2; v_gene: TRBV10-3; len: 15; CDR3aa: CAITERGDSFNEQFF
d_gene: .; v_gene: TRBV25-1; len: 12; CDR3aa: CASSDARGSYTF
d_gene: .; v_gene: TRBV2; len: 13; CDR3aa: CASSEEGDTEAFF
d_gene: .; v_gene: TRBV28; len: 13; CDR3aa: CASSSRGTGELFF
d_gene: .; v_gene: TRBV19; len: 13; CDR3aa: CASSWRGGQPQHF
d_gene: .; v_gene: TRBV7-9; len: 14; CDR3aa: CASSHRTGDNEQFF
d_gene: .; v_gene: TRBV5-4; len: 13; CDR3aa: CAIVNGRNTEAFF
d_gene: .; v_gene: TRBV18; len: 15; CDR3aa: CASSLNGRGYTEAFF
d_gene: .; v_gene: TRBV5-1; len: 14; CDR3aa: CASSLDGQTYEQYF
d_gene: .; v_gene: TRBV6-2/TRBV6-3; len: 15; CDR3aa: CASSYSGTYQETQYF
d_gene: TRBD2; v_gene: TRBV27; len: 13; CDR3aa: CASSPGGSYEQYF
d_gene: .; v_gene: TRBV11-3; len: 13; CDR3aa: CASSLGEDGIQYF
d_gene: .; v_gene: TRBV7-3; len: 14; CDR3aa: CASSRLVNTGELFF
d_gene: .; v_gene: TRBV20-1; len: 15; CDR3aa: CSASGPSGGYNEQFF
d_gene: .; v_gene: TRBV6-5; len: 14; CDR3aa: CASSLTANTGELFF